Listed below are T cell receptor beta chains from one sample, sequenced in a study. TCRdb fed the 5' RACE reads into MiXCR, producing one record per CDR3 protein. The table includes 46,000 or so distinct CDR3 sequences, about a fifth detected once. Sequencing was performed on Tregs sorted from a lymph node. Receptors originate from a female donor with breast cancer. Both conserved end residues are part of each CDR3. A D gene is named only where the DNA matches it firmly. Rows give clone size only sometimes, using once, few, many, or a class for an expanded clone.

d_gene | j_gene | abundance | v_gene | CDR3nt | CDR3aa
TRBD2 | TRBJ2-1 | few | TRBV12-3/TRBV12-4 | TGTGCCAGCAGTATGGGACTAGCGACCTACAATGAGCAGTTCTTC | CASSMGLATYNEQFF
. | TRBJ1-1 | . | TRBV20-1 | TGCAGTGCTAGAGACAACACTGAAGCTTTCTTT | CSARDNTEAFF
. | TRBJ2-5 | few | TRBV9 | TGTGCCAGCAGCGTAGGGTATCAAGAGACCCAGTACTTC | CASSVGYQETQYF
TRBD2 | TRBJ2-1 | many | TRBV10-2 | TGCGCCAGCAAGGGAGGGGCGGAGCAGTTCTTC | CASKGGAEQFF
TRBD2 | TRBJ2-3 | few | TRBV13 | TGTGCCAGCAGCTTAGGTTCTAGCGGGAAGGATACGCAGTATTTT | CASSLGSSGKDTQYF
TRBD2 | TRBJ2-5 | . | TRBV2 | TGTGCCAGCAGTGGTATAGCGGGAGTCCAGGAGACCCAGTGCTTC | CASSGIAGVQETQCF
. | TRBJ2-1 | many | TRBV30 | TGTGCCTGGAGTAGGGGGAACGGGGAGCAGTTCTTC | CAWSRGNGEQFF
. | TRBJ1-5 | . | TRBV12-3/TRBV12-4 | TGTGCCAGCAGTTTAGAAGGGGATCAGCCCCAGCATTTT | CASSLEGDQPQHF
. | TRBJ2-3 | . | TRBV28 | TGTGCCAGCAGTTCGCCGGGAGAGAGAGCAGATACGCAGTATTTT | CASSSPGERADTQYF
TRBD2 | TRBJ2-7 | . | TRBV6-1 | TGTGCCAGCAGTGAAGCGCTAACTAGCGGGAGAAGTGAGCAGTACTTC | CASSEALTSGRSEQYF
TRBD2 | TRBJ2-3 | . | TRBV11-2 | TGTGCCAGCAGCCCCCGACTAGCGGGAGAGGTTCGGCAAGCAGATACGCAGTATTTT | CASSPRLAGEVRQADTQYF
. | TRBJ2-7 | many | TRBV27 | TGTGCCAGCAGCCCCGGACGGTCGTACGAGCAGTACTTC | CASSPGRSYEQYF
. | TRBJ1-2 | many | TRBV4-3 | TGCGCCAGCAGCCAAGACCTGAAGGCCTTCTATGGCTACACCTTC | CASSQDLKAFYGYTF
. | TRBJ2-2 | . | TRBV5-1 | TGCGCCAGCAGCTTGGACACCGGGGAGCTGCTTTTT | CASSLDTGELLF
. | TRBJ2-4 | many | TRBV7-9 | TGTGCCAGCAGCTTAGAGGGGGTAGGCAAAAACATTCAGTACTTC | CASSLEGVGKNIQYF
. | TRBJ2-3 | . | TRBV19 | TGTGCCAGTAAGAAGGGGAACACAGATACGCAGTATTTT | CASKKGNTDTQYF
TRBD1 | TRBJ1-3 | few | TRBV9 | TGTGCCAGCAGAGGGACAGGGGGAAACACCATATATTTT | CASRGTGGNTIYF
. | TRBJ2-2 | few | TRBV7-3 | TGTGCCAGCAGCCCTAACACCGGGGAGCTGTTTTTT | CASSPNTGELFF
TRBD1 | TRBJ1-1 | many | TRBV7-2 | TGTGCCAGCAGCTTAGGGACAGGCATGAACACTGAAGCTTTCTTT | CASSLGTGMNTEAFF
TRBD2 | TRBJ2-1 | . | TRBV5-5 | TGTGCCAGCAGCCGAGCGGGGGTAGGGAATGAGCAGTTCTTC | CASSRAGVGNEQFF
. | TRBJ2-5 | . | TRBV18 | TGTGCCAGCTCACCAGGGGAGGAGACCCAGTACTTC | CASSPGEETQYF
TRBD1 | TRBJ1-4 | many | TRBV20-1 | TGCAGTGCCACTGGGGGACAGGCAAATGAAAAACTGTTTTTT | CSATGGQANEKLFF
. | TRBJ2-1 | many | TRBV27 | TGTGCCAGCAGAGCCTCCGCGGGCGGCGGCTACAATGAGCAGTTCTTC | CASRASAGGGYNEQFF
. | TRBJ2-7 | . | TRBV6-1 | TGTGCCAGCAGTTCGGACGGAATCACCTACGAGCAGTACTTC | CASSSDGITYEQYF
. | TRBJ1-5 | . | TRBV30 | TGTGCCTGGTCCCCGGACGGTTATAGCGATCAGCCCCAGCATTTT | CAWSPDGYSDQPQHF
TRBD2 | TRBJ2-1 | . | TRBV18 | TGTGCCAGCTCAAGACCGGGGACTAACCGCCACAATGAGCAGTTCTTC | CASSRPGTNRHNEQFF
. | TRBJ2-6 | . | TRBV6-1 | TGTGCCAGCACGGGACCAATCGTCCTGACTTTC | CASTGPIVLTF
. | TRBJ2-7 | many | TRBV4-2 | TGTGCCAGCAGCCAAGAGATATCGAGATCAGCGCACGAGCAGTACTTC | CASSQEISRSAHEQYF
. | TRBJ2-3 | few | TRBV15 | TGTGCCACCAGCAGACTCATAGGGGGAGGGCCAGATACGCAGTATTTT | CATSRLIGGGPDTQYF
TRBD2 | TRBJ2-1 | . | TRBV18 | TGTGCCAGCTCACCCGGGACTAGCGCCAATGAGCAGTTCTTC | CASSPGTSANEQFF